Detailed here is one T cell receptor (beta chain). No DNA is given; TCRdb re-called the 5' RACE reads and lists each CDR3 protein once. Reported are approximately 380,000 distinct CDR3 sequences; the ten largest clones contain roughly 5.5%. The sample belongs to a study of T cells expressing NK-cell markers. Germline CDR1 and CDR2: ENHRY and SYGVKD. The CDR3 sequence is 16 residues long. This sequence was found in a man aged 18-69 years in good health. V gene TRBV10-3 combines with J gene TRBJ2-2; as DNA is missing, the TRBD1 call by TCRdb cannot be tested. What was sequenced was blood T cells: a sorted CD56 or NKG2C T cell subset, CD4+ or CD8+ T cells, or bulk PBMC T cells (not recorded which). CDR3 sequence reads: CAISESVRGASGELFF.